A single sample is the source of the 19 T cell receptor beta chains below, sequenced in a study of metastatic and nonmetastatic thyroid tumors. Each patient went into thyroid surgery without having received any treatment. TCRdb re-processed the PCR reads through MiXCR. The profile shows under 30,000 clones, more than 14% of them singletons. Sequenced material: blood. These receptors all stem from a male donor with papillary thyroid cancer or a benign thyroid nodule (not recorded which). Some clones in this sample may be carry-over from other donors' samples.

This clone appeared a single time. This chain links TRBV4-2 with TRBJ2-2; the match to TRBD2 covers 8 bases. Germline V gene data show CDR1 as LGHNA and CDR2 as YNFKEQ. V was pared by 0 bases and J by 5 bases, with 5 bases of the junction left unmatched. There are 16 residues in the CDR3. The CDR3 spells CASSQEAGARTGELFF. CDR3 DNA sequence: TGTGCCAGCAGCCAAGAAGCGGGGGCGCGGACCGGGGAGCTGTTTTTT.

In this sample, this clone turned up many times. This chain connects TRBV19 to TRBJ1-5; no reliable D call. Between the trimmed V and J ends, which lost 8 bases and 1 base, there was a span of 12 bases. In germline, CDR1 is LNHDA, CDR2 SQIVND (reference sequence). The CDR3 totals 14 residues. For the CDR3, the DNA is TGTGCCAGTCACTACAGCATAAGCAATCAGCCCCAGCATTTT. Translation gives CASHYSISNQPQHF.

This clone was seen repeatedly, ten times or more. The rearrangement uses TRBV12-3 or TRBV12-4 and TRBJ2-1, with a tentative D call TRBD2 (5 bases). Deletions cut 3 bases from V and 7 bases from J, with 7 bases between. The CDR3 sequence is 12 residues long. The CDR3 sequence is CASSFPGNEQFF. CDR3 in DNA: TGTGCCAGCAGTTTTCCGGGGAATGAGCAGTTCTTC.

This clone was detected a few times. This clone may be a read error of a much larger clone one base away. This sample also contains other DNA sequences that code for the same CDR3. The rearrangement links TRBV10-3 to TRBJ2-2; D is perhaps TRBD1 (5 bases). CDR1 ENHRY and CDR2 SYGVKD come from the germline V gene. This CDR3 spans 11 amino acids. V was cut by 5 bases and J by 8 bases, with 6 bases left in between. The CDR3 sequence: CAISWTGELFF. CDR3 coding DNA: TGTGCCATCAGTTGGACAGGGGAGCTGTTTTTT.

In its sample, this clone ranks as medium-sized. The rearrangement links TRBV11-2 to TRBJ2-7, with a tentative D call TRBD1 (6 bases). Trimming cost V 3 bases and J 3 bases, with 9 bases left between them. CDR3 size: 13 residues. Germline CDR1 and CDR2: SGHAT and FQNNGV. DNA for the CDR3: TGTGCCAGCAGCTTGAACAGGGACTACGAGCAGTACTTC. The encoded protein is CASSLNRDYEQYF.

This clone was seen ten or more times. The chain couples TRBV20-1 to TRBJ2-3, with a tentative D call TRBD2 (5 bases). The ends were cut back, 3 bases at V and 3 bases at J, with 16 bases in the middle. The CDR3 is made up of 15 amino acids. The germline V gene encodes CDR1 DFQATT and CDR2 SNEGSKA (reference sequence). CDR3: CSASRGPPGTDTQYF. CDR3 bases: TGCAGTGCTAGTCGAGGGCCCCCGGGAACAGATACGCAGTATTTT.

This clone was counted many times. The gene calls are TRBV5-4 and TRBJ1-1; TRBD1 matches at 9 bases. Germline values: CDR1 SGHNT, CDR2 YYREEE (reference sequence). The V gene end was trimmed by 0 bases and the J gene end by 5 bases; junction bases not matched to a gene: 5. CDR3 length equals 15 residues. CDR3 sequence: CASSLGDRVTTEAFF. CDR3 DNA sequence: TGTGCCAGCAGCTTGGGGGACAGGGTGACGACTGAAGCTTTCTTT.

There are many counts of this clone. The rearrangement joins TRBV19 to TRBJ2-5; D could derive from TRBD1 or TRBD2 (5 bases each). Germline CDR1 reads LNHDA; CDR2 reads SQIVND (reference sequence). This CDR3 has 14 residues. Trimming removed 10 bases at V and 1 base at J, with 16 bases between. CDR3 nucleotide sequence: TGTGCCAAGGGGACCAAGGAGAGCCAAGAGACCCAGTACTTC. Its protein is CAKGTKESQETQYF.

This chain links TRBV12-3 or TRBV12-4 with TRBJ1-4; maybe TRBD1 (6 bases). Trimming cost V 5 bases and J 6 bases, with 19 bases left between them. The CDR3 length is 16 residues. The CDR3 reads CASSAPPGVGYEKLFF. CDR3 in DNA: TGTGCCAGCAGTGCCCCCCCAGGGGTGGGTTATGAAAAACTGTTTTTT.

At least ten counts were recorded for this clone. J is TRBJ2-3 and V is TRBV11-1; 8 bases agree with TRBD2. The trim removed 8 bases at V and 6 bases at J, leaving 13 bases unmatched. This CDR3 contains 15 residues. Germline V CDR1 and CDR2: SGHAT, FQDESV (reference sequence). This CDR3 reads CASRGGLDSRDTQYF. The CDR3 region has the DNA TGTGCCAGCCGGGGGGGACTAGATAGTCGTGATACGCAGTATTTT.

This clone has ten or more counts. The V call is TRBV14, the J call TRBJ2-1; D is unresolved. The germline gives CDR1 SGHDN, CDR2 FVKESK. The length of the CDR3 is 12 residues. Trimming took 0 bases from V and 10 from J, leaving 7 bases between them. The CDR3 region has the DNA TGTGCCAGCAGCCAAGATTGGAGCGAGCAGTTCTTC. Its protein product is CASSQDWSEQFF.

This clone was recorded at least ten times. CDR3 loop: CASRGVGDEQFF. The CDR3 DNA reads as TGTGCCTCCCGGGGGGTCGGGGATGAGCAGTTCTTC. This sequence joins TRBV27 and TRBJ2-1, with 7 bases that match TRBD2. Unmatched junction bases numbered 9, after V lost 11 bases and J lost 8 bases. This CDR3 has 12 amino acids. Germline CDR1 MNHEY, CDR2 SMNVEV (reference sequence).

Many counts were recorded for this clone. This chain connects TRBV5-1 to TRBJ2-2; no clear D. Trimming removed 0 bases at V and 0 bases at J, with 6 bases between. The length of the CDR3 is 15 residues. CDR1 and CDR2 from the germline V gene are SGHRS and YFSETQ. The CDR3 bases are TGCGCCAGCAGCTTGGTAGTTTCGAACACCGGGGAGCTGTTTTTT. This gives the protein CASSLVVSNTGELFF.

This clone came up many times. The chain has TRBV4-1 and TRBJ2-1, with 11 bases identical to TRBD2. V was clipped by 1 base and J by 7 bases; unmatched bases: 6. Germline V lookup: CDR1 MGHRA, CDR2 YSYEKL. The CDR3 sequence is 16 residues long. CDR3 sequence: CASSQGPGLAVNEQFF. CDR3 DNA: TGCGCCAGCAGCCAAGGACCGGGACTAGCGGTTAATGAGCAGTTCTTC.

This clone qualifies as medium-sized. The chain links TRBV19 to TRBJ1-2; D is unresolved. Germline CDR1 LNHDA, CDR2 SQIVND (reference sequence). This CDR3 comprises 19 residues. With 5 bases removed from V and 4 bases from J, the gap between germline ends came to 29 bases. DNA of the CDR3: TGTGCCAGTAGTCCCGCCGCTTTAATCTTCTCTCAAGAACCCTATGGCTACACCTTC. Its protein is CASSPAALIFSQEPYGYTF. The whole variable domain, filled in from reference TRBV19 and TRBJ1-2, reads DGGITQSPKYLFRKEGQNVTLSCEQNLNHDAMYWYRQDPGQGLRLIYYSQIVNDFQKGDIAEGYSVSREKKESFPLTVTSAQKNPTAFYLCASSPAALIFSQEPYGYTFGSGTRLTVV.

This clone was counted at least ten times. V usage is TRBV6-5 and J usage is TRBJ2-1, with 8 bases identical to TRBD2. The CDR3 is 19 amino acids. CDR1 MNHEY and CDR2 SVGAGI come from the germline V gene. J gave up 0 bases and V 7 bases, and 17 bases lay outside the gene matches. The chain's CDR3 is CASTPLSGREAYSYNEQFF. CDR3 nucleotide sequence: TGTGCCAGCACCCCTCTCTCGGGGCGGGAGGCTTACTCCTACAATGAGCAGTTCTTC.

This clone was recorded at least ten times. This chain joins TRBV10-3 and TRBJ2-6; D unclear. V gave up 2 bases and J gave up 0 bases, with 11 bases separating them. From germline, CDR1 is ENHRY and CDR2 SYGVKD. CDR3 length: 17 amino acids. Written as DNA, the CDR3 is TGTGCCATCAGTGAGGAGACTTCCAGCTCTGGGGCCAACGTCCTGACTTTC. This encodes CAISEETSSSGANVLTF.

The table lists this clone with many counts. V is TRBV11-1 and J is TRBJ2-3, with 13 bases fitting TRBD2. This CDR3 contains 16 residues. CDR1 is SGHAT and CDR2 is FQDESV in the germline V gene (reference sequence). The J segment lost 4 bases and the V segment lost 5 bases, leaving 6 bases of the junction unmatched. The DNA of the CDR3 is TGTGCCAGCAGCCCGTCCGGGACTAGCGGGGCAGATACGCAGTATTTT. It codes for CASSPSGTSGADTQYF.

Ten or more counts support this clone. V usage is TRBV12-3 or TRBV12-4 and J usage is TRBJ1-4; 8 bases are a match to TRBD1. J lost 4 bases, V lost 5 bases, and 6 bases had no gene match. The CDR3 covers 15 residues. The DNA of the CDR3 is TGTGCCAGCAGTCCGTGGACAGGGAATAATGAAAAACTGTTTTTT. Translating gives CASSPWTGNNEKLFF.